Each of the 4 T cell receptor beta chains below was sequenced from the same sample in a study of blood T cell repertoires in COVID-19. Measured with immunoSEQ multiplex PCR; TCRdb has only the in-frame clones, and not every one. The repertoire has about 97,000 clones, approximately 81% of them found once; the top ten carry more than 1.5%. Sequencing was carried out using peripheral blood. These TCRs come from a woman in her 70s with active or convalescent COVID-19.

J is TRBJ1-4 and V is TRBV7-2, with TRBD1 matching 8 bases. CDR1 SGHTA and CDR2 FQGNSA come from the germline V gene. After removal of 1 base from V and 2 bases from J, the junction contained 6 bases not matched to a gene. The CDR3 is 17 residues long. CDR3 in amino acids: CASSLGGRGRTNEKLFF. Written as DNA, the CDR3 is TGTGCCAGCAGCTTAGGCGGCAGGGGGCGGACTAATGAAAAACTGTTTTTT. Full variable domain (missing parts from reference TRBV7-2 and TRBJ1-4): GAGVSQSPSNKVTEKGKDVELRCDPISGHTALYWYRQSLGQGLEFLIYFQGNSAPDKSGLPSDRFSAERTGGSVSTLTIQRTQQEDSAVYLCASSLGGRGRTNEKLFFGSGTQLSVL.

This sequence joins TRBV19 and TRBJ2-1, with D possibly being TRBD1 (6 bases). Germline V CDR1 and CDR2: LNHDA, SQIVND (reference sequence). This CDR3 region has 14 residues. V was trimmed by 6 bases and J by 4 bases, leaving 13 bases between them. CDR3 protein: CASSPTGVYNEQFF. The CDR3 DNA sequence: TGTGCCAGTAGCCCGACAGGAGTATACAATGAGCAGTTCTTC.

The J gene is TRBJ1-2, the V gene TRBV2, with 9 bases aligning to TRBD1. This CDR3 comprises 15 residues. Germline CDR1 reads SNHLY; CDR2 reads FYNNEI. With V trimmed by 6 bases and J by 6 bases, 11 bases remained unmatched. CDR3 in amino acids: CASRGGQGLWDGYTF. The CDR3 region has the DNA TGTGCCAGCAGGGGGGGACAGGGATTATGGGATGGCTACACCTTC. Together with reference TRBV2 and TRBJ1-2, the CDR3 gives the full variable domain: EPEVTQTPSHQVTQMGQEVILRCVPISNHLYFYWYRQILGQKVEFLVSFYNNEISEKSEIFDDQFSVERPDGSNFTLKIRSTKLEDSAMYFCASRGGQGLWDGYTFGSGTRLTVV.

J is TRBJ2-7 and V is TRBV6-5; D unresolved. Trimming left V 2 bases short and J 7 bases short, with 15 bases between. CDR1 and CDR2 (germline): MNHEY, SVGAGI. CDR3 length: 14 amino acids. The CDR3 protein is CASSYAQFVLEQYF. CDR3 sequence (DNA): TGTGCCAGCAGTTACGCCCAGTTTGTTTTAGAGCAGTACTTC.